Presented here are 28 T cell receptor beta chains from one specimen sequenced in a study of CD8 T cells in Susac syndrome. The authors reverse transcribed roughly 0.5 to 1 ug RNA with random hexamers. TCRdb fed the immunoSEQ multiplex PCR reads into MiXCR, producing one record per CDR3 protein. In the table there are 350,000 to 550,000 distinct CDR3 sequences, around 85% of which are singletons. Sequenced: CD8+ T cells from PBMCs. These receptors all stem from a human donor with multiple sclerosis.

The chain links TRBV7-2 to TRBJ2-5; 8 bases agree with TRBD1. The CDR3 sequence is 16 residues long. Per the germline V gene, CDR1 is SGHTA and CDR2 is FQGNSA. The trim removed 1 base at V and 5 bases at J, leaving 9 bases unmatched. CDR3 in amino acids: CASSLDGPGGRETQYF. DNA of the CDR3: TGTGCCAGCAGCTTAGACGGGCCAGGGGGCAGGGAGACCCAGTACTTC.

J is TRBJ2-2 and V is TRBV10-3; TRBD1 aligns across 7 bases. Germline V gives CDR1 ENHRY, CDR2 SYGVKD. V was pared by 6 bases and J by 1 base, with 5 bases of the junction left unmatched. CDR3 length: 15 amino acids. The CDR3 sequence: CAISEGTVNTGELFF. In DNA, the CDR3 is TGTGCCATCAGCGAAGGGACAGTGAACACCGGGGAGCTGTTTTTT.

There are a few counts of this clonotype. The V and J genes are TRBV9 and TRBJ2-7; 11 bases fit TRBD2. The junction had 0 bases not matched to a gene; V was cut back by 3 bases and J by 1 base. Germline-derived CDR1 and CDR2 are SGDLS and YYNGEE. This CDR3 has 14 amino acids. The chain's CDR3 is CASSGTSGSYEQYF. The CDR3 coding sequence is TGTGCCAGCAGCGGGACTAGCGGGTCCTACGAGCAGTACTTC.

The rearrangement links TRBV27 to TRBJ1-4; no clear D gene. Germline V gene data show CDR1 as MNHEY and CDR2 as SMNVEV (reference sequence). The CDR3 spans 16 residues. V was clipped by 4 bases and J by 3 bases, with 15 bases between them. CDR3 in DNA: TGTGCCAGCAGTTCTTCCCGGACGGTACCTAATGAAAAACTGTTTTTT. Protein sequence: CASSSSRTVPNEKLFF.

CDR3 sequence: CAWSATGGTYEQYF. The CDR3 DNA follows: TGTGCCTGGAGTGCAACGGGGGGGACCTACGAGCAGTACTTC. The genes are TRBV30 and TRBJ2-7; 8 bases are shared with TRBD2. In germline, CDR1 is GTSNPN, CDR2 SVGIG (reference sequence). V shed 1 base and J 2 bases; nucleotides not matched to a gene: 4. The CDR3 consists of 14 residues.

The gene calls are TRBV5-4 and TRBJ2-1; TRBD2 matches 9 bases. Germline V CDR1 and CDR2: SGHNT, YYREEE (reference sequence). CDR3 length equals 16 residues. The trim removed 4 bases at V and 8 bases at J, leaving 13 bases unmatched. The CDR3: CASSPATSGIGDEQFF. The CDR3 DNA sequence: TGTGCCAGCAGCCCTGCGACTAGCGGAATTGGGGATGAGCAGTTCTTC. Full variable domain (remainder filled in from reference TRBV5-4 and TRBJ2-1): ETGVTQSPTHLIKTRGQQVTLRCSSQSGHNTVSWYQQALGQGPQFIFQYYREEENGRGNFPPRFSGLQFPNYSSELNVNALELDDSALYLCASSPATSGIGDEQFFGPGTRLTVL.

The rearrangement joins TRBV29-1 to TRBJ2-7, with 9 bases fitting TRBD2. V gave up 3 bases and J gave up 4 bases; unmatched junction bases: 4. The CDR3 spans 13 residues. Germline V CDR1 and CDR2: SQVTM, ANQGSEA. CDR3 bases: TGCAGCGTTGAGACTAGCGGACAATACGAGCAGTACTTC. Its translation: CSVETSGQYEQYF.

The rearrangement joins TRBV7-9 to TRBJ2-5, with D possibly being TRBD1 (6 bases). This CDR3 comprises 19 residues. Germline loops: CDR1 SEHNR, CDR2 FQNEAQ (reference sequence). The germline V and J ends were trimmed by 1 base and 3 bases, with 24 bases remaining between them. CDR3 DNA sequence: TGTGCCAGCAGCTTAGACCGACCGGATACAGGGTTTTTAAAAGAGACCCAGTACTTC. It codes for CASSLDRPDTGFLKETQYF.

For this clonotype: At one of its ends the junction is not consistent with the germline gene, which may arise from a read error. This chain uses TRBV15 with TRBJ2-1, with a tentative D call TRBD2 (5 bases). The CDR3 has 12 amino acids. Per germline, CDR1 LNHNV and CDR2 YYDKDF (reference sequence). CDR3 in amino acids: CATCREGLGQFF. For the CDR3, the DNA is TGTGCCACCTGCAGAGAGGGCCTAGGGCAGTTCTTC. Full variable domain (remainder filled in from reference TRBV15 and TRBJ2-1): DAMVIQNPRYQVTQFGKPVTLSCSQTLNHNVMYWYQQKSSQAPKLLFHYYDKDFNNEADTPDNFQSRRPNTSFCFLDIRSPGLGDTAMYLCATCREGLGQFFGPGTRLTVL.

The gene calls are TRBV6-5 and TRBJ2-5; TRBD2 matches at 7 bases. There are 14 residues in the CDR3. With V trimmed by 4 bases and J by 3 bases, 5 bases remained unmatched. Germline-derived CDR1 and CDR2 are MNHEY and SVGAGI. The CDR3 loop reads CASSSFAGEETQYF. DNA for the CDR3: TGTGCCAGCAGTTCCTTTGCGGGGGAAGAGACCCAGTACTTC.

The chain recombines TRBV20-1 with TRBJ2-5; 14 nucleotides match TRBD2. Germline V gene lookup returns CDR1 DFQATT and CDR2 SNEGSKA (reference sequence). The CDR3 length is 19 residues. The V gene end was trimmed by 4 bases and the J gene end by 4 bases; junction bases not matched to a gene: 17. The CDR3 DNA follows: TGCAGTGCTAAAAAATCGACTAGCGGGGGGGATATGCTCAGAGAGACCCAGTACTTC. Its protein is CSAKKSTSGGDMLRETQYF.

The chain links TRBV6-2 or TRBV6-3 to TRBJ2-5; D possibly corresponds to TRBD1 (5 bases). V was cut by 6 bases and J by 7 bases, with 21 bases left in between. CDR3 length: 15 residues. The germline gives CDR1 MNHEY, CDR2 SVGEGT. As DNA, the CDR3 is TGTGCCAGCAGCATCAGTTCGGGCCCAAGGGGGACCCAGTACTTC. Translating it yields CASSISSGPRGTQYF.

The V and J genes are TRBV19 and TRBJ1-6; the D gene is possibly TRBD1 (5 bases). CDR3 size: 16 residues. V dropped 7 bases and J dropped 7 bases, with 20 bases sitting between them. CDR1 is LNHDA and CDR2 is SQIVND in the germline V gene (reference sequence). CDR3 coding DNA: TGTGCCAGTAAAGGGGTTACGGAGGGCACAAATTCACCCCTCCACTTT. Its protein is CASKGVTEGTNSPLHF.

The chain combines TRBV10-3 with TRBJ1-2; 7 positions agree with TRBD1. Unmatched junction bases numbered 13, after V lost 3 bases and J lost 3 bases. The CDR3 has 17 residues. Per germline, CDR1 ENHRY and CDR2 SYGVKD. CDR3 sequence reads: CAISDFGDSTPDYGYTF. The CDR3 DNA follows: TGTGCCATCAGTGACTTCGGGGACAGTACCCCCGACTATGGCTACACCTTC.

Here the CDR3 reads CASTALVGFEAFF. CDR3 nucleotide sequence: TGTGCCAGCACCGCCTTGGTGGGATTTGAAGCTTTCTTT. The chain has TRBV12-3 or TRBV12-4 and TRBJ1-1; D is ambiguous. The ends were cut back, 7 bases at V and 7 bases at J, with 16 bases in the middle. The CDR3 extends over 13 amino acids.

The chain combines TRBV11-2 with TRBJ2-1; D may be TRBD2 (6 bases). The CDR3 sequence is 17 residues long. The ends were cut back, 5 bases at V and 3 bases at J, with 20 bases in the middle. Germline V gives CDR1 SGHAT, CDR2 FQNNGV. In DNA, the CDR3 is TGTGCCAGCAGCATTAGCTGGGAGGCGGGTAACTACAATGAGCAGTTCTTC. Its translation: CASSISWEAGNYNEQFF. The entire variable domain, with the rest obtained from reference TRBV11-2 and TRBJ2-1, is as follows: EAGVAQSPRYKIIEKRQSVAFWCNPISGHATLYWYQQILGQGPKLLIQFQNNGVVDDSQLPKDRFSAERLKGVDSTLKIQPAKLEDSAVYLCASSISWEAGNYNEQFFGPGTRLTVL.

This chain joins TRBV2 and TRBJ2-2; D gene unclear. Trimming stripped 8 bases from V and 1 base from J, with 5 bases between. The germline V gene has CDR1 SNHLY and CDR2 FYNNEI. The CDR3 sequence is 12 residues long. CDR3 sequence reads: CASVGNTGELFF. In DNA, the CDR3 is TGTGCCAGCGTTGGGAACACCGGGGAGCTGTTTTTT.

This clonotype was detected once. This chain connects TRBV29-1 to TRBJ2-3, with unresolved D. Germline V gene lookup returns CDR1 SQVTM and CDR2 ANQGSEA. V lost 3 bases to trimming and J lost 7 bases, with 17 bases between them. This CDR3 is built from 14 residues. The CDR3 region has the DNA TGCAGCGTTGACCCCCTGACGGATTATAATACGCAGTATTTT. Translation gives CSVDPLTDYNTQYF.

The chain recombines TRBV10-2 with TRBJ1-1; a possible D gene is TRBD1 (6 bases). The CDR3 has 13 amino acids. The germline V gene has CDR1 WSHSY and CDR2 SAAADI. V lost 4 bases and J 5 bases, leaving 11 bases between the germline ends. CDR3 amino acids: CASSGEGGTEAFF. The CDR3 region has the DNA TGCGCCAGCAGTGGGGAGGGGGGGACTGAAGCTTTCTTT.

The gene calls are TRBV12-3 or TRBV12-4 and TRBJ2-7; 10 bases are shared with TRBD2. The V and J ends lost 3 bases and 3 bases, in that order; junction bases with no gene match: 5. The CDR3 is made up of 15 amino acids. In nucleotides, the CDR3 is TGTGCCAGCAGTTTGGGTGGACTAGCGGTCTACGAGCAGTACTTC. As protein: CASSLGGLAVYEQYF.

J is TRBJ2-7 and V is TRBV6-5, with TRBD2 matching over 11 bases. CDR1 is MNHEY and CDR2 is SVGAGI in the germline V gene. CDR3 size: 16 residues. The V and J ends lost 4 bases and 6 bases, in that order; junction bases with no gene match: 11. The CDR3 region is CASSLSTSGTSSEQYF. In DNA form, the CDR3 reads TGTGCCAGCAGTTTGTCGACTAGCGGGACATCATCCGAGCAGTACTTC.

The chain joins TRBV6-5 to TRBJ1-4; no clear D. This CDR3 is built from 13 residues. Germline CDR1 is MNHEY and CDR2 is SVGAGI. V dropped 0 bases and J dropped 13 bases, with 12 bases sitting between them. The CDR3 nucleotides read TGTGCCAGCAGTTACTCGGTGTCCTCGAGACTGTTTTTT. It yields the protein CASSYSVSSRLFF.

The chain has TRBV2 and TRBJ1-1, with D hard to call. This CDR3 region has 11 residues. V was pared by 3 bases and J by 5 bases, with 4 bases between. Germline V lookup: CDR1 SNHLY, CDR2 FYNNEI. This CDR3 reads CASSEWTEAFF. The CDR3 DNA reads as TGTGCCAGCAGTGAGTGGACTGAAGCTTTCTTT.

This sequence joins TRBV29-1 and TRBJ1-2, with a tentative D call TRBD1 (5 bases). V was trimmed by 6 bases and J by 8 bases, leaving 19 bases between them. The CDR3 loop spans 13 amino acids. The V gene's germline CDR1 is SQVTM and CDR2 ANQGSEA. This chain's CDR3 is CSVNLQAGRGYTF. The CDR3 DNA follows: TGCAGCGTCAACCTACAGGCTGGCAGGGGCTACACCTTC.

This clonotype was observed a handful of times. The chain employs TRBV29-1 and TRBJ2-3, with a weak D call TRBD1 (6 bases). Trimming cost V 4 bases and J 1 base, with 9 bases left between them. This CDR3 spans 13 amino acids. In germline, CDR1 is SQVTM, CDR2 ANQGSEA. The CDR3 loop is CSVGAGGTDTQYF. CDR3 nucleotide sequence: TGCAGCGTTGGGGCAGGGGGCACAGATACGCAGTATTTT.

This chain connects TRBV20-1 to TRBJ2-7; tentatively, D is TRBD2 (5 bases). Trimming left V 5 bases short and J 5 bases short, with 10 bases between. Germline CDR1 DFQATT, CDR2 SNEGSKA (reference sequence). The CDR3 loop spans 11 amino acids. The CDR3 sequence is CSAGPGNEQYF. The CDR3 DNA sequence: TGCAGTGCTGGCCCCGGGAACGAGCAGTACTTC.

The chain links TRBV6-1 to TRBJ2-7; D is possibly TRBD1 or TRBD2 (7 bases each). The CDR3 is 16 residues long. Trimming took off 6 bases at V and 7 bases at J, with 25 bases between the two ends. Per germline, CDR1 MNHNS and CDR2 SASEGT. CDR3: CASSGGPREGAWEQYF. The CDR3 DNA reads TGTGCCAGCAGCGGGGGGCCGAGGGAGGGGGCTTGGGAGCAGTACTTC.

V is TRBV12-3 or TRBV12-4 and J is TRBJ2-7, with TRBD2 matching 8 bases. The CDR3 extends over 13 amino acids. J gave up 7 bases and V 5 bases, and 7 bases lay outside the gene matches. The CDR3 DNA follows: TGTGCCAGCAGTCTGGGACTAGTGAGGGAGCAGTACTTC. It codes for CASSLGLVREQYF.